This T cell receptor (beta chain) was captured by sequencing in a study of cytomegalovirus exposure and HLA in healthy donors. Overall study results and limits: Earlier analysis looked at TCR beta V segments, and most were productive about 90% or about 30% of the time.

Germline V gene data show CDR1 as SGHRS and CDR2 as YFSETQ. Trimming left V 0 bases short and J 3 bases short, with 6 bases between. This CDR3 region has 13 residues. For this clone: Antigen unknown.

It was with 60 Vbeta and 13 Jbeta primers that the PCR ran. The repertoire was sequenced with immunoSEQ multiplex PCR; TCRdb's copy has only in-frame clones and lacks some. Across some 150,000 clones, the top ten clones capture approximately 0.8% of the sample. The sequencing input was PBMCs. The clonotype comes from a woman aged 18-29 years in good health and CMV-seropositive. The chain combines TRBV5-1 with TRBJ1-2; the D gene is possibly TRBD1 (6 bases). The CDR3 sequence is CASSLAGDYGYTF. Here the CDR3 DNA reads TGCGCCAGCAGCTTGGCAGGGGACTATGGCTACACCTTC.